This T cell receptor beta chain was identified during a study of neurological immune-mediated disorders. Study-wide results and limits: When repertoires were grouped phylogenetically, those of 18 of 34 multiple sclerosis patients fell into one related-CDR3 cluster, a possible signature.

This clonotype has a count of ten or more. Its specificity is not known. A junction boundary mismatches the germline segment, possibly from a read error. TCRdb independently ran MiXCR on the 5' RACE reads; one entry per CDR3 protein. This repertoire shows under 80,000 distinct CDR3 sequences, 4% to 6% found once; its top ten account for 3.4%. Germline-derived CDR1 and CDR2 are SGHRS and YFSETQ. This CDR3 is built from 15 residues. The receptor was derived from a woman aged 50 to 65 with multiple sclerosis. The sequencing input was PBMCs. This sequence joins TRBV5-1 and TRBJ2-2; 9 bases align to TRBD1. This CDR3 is CASSPQGANTGELFF. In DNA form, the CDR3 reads TGCGCCAGCAGCCCACAGGGGGCGAATACCGGGGAGCTGTTTTTT.